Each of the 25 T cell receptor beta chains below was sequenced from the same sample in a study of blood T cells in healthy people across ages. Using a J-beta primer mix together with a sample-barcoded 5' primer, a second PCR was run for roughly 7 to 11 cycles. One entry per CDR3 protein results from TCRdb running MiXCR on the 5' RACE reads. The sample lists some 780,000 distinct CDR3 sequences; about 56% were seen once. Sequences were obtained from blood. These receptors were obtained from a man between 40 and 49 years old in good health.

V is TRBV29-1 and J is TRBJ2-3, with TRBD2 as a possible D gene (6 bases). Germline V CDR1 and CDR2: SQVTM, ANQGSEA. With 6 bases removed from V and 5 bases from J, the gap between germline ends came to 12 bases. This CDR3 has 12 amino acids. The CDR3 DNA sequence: TGCAGCGTCCGAGTCGGGGGAGATACGCAGTATTTT. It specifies CSVRVGGDTQYF.

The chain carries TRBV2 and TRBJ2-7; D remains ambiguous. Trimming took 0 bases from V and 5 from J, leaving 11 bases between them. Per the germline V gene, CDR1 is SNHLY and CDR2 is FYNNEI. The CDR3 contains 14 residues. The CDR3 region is CASSEALRQNEQYF. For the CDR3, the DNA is TGTGCCAGCAGTGAAGCCCTGCGGCAGAACGAGCAGTACTTC.

In nucleotides, the CDR3 is TGTGCCAGCAGGGGGACAGGGCTCTCCACTGAAGCTTTCTTT. It codes for CASRGTGLSTEAFF. J is TRBJ1-1 and V is TRBV14, with 9 positions matching TRBD1. The germline V gene encodes CDR1 SGHDN and CDR2 FVKESK. The CDR3 is made up of 14 amino acids. With V trimmed by 6 bases and J by 4 bases, 6 bases remained unmatched.

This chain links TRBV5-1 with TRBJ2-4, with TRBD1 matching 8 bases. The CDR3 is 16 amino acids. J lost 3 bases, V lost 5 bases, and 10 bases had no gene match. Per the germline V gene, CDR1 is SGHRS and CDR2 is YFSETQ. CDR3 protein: CASRLIGQGGKNIQYF. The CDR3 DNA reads TGCGCCAGCAGGCTAATTGGACAGGGTGGCAAAAACATTCAGTACTTC.

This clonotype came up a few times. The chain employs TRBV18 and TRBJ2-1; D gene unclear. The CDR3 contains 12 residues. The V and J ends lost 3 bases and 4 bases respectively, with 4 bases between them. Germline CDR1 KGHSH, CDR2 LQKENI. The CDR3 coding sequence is TGTGCCAGCTCACCGAGATACAATGAGCAGTTCTTC. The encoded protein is CASSPRYNEQFF. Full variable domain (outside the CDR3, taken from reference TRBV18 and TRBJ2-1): NAGVMQNPRHLVRRRGQEARLRCSPMKGHSHVYWYRQLPEEGLKFMVYLQKENIIDESGMPKERFSAEFPKEGPSILRIQQVVRGDSAAYFCASSPRYNEQFFGPGTRLTVL.

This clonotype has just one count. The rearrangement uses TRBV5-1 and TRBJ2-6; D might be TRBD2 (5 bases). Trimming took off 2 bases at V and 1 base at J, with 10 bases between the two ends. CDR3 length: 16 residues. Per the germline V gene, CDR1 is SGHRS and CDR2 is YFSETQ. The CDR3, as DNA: TGCGCCAGCAGCTTATTTCCGGGGTCTGGGGCCAACGTCCTGACTTTC. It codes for CASSLFPGSGANVLTF. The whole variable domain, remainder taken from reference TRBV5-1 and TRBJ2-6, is KAGVTQTPRYLIKTRGQQVTLSCSPISGHRSVSWYQQTPGQGLQFLFEYFSETQRNKGNFPGRFSGRQFSNSRSEMNVSTLELGDSALYLCASSLFPGSGANVLTFGAGSRLTVL.

The CDR3 DNA is TGTGCCAGCATCAAGACCCCGCACCCTGAAGCTTTCTTT. It codes for CASIKTPHPEAFF. V usage is TRBV12-3 or TRBV12-4 and J usage is TRBJ1-1, with no clear D. The CDR3 is 13 amino acids. Trimming removed 7 bases at V and 6 bases at J, with 15 bases between.

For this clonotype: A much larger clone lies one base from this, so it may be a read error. CDR3 amino acids: CSATGGAGTNVLTF. The CDR3, as DNA: TGCAGCGCCACGGGGGGGGCTGGGACCAACGTCCTGACTTTC. The chain couples TRBV29-1 to TRBJ2-6, with 8 positions matching TRBD2. Germline V CDR1 and CDR2: SQVTM, ANQGSEA. The CDR3 loop spans 14 amino acids.

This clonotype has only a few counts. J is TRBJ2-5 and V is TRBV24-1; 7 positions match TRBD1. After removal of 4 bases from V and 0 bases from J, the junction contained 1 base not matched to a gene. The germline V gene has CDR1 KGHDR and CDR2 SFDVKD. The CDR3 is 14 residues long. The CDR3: CATSDRGYQETQYF. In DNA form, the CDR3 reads TGTGCCACCAGTGACAGGGGGTACCAAGAGACCCAGTACTTC.

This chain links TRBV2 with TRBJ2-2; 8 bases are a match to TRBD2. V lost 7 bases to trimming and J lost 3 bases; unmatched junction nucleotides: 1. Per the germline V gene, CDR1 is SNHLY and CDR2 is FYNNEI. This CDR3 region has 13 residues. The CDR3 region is CASKREYTGELFF. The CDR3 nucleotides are TGTGCCAGCAAGCGGGAGTACACCGGGGAGCTGTTTTTT.

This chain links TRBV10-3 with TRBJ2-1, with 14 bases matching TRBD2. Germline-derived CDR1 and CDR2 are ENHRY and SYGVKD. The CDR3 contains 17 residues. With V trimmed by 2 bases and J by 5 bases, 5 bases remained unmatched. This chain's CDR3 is CAISEGTSGRKDNEQFF. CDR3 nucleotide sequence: TGTGCCATCAGTGAGGGGACTAGCGGGAGAAAAGACAATGAGCAGTTCTTC.

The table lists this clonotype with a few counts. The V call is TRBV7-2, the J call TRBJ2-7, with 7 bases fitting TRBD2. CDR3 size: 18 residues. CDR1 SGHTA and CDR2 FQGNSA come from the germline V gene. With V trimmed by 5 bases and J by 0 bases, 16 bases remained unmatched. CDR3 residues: CASSQHQGAGWSSYEQYF. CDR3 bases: TGTGCCAGCAGCCAACACCAGGGAGCGGGATGGAGCTCCTACGAGCAGTACTTC.

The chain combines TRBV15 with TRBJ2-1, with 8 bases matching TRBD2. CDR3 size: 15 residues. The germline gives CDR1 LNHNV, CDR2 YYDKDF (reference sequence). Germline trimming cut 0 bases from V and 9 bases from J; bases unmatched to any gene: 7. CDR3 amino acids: CATSRDEREKVEQFF. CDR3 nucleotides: TGTGCCACCAGCAGAGATGAGCGGGAGAAGGTTGAGCAGTTCTTC.

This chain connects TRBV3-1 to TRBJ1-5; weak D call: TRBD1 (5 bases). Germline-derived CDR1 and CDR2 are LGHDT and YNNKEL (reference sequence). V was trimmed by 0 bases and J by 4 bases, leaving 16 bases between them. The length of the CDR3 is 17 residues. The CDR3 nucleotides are TGTGCCAGCAGCCAAGATTTGAGCCCGGGACCGAATCAGCCCCAGCATTTT. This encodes CASSQDLSPGPNQPQHF.

As DNA, the CDR3 is TGTGCCAGCAGCTCAAGCGGGATCGGGGCCAACGTCCTGACTTTC. This codes for CASSSSGIGANVLTF. The chain employs TRBV7-9 and TRBJ2-6; the match to TRBD2 covers 7 bases. CDR1 and CDR2 (germline): SEHNR, FQNEAQ (reference sequence). V lost 4 bases and J lost 4; bases outside the gene matches: 4. This CDR3 region has 15 residues.

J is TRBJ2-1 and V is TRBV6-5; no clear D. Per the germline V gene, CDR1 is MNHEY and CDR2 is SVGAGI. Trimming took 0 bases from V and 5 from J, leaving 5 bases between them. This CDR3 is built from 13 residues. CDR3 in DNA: TGTGCCAGCAGTTACTCTCGGGACAATGAGCAGTTCTTC. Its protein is CASSYSRDNEQFF.

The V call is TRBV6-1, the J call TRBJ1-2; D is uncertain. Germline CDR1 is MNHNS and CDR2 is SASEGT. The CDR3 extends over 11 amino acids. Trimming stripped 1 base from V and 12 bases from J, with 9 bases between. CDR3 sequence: CASSEDGSHTF. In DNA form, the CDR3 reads TGTGCCAGCAGTGAAGATGGATCGCACACCTTC.

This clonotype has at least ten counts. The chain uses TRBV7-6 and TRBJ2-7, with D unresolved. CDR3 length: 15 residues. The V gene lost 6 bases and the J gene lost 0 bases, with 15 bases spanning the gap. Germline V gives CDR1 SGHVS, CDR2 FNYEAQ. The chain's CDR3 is CASSPGPASSYEQYF. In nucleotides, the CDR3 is TGTGCCAGCAGTCCTGGGCCAGCGAGCTCCTACGAGCAGTACTTC. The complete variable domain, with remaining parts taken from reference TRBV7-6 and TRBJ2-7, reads GAGVSQSPRYKVTKRGQDVALRCDPISGHVSLYWYRQALGQGPEFLTYFNYEAQQDKSGLPNDRFSAERPEGSISTLTIQRTEQRDSAMYRCASSPGPASSYEQYFGPGTRLTVT.

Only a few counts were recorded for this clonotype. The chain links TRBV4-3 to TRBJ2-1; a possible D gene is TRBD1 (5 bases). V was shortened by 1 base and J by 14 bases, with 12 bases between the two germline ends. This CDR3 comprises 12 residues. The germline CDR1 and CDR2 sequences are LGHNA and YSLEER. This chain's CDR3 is CASSQGQNPKFF. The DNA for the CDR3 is TGCGCCAGCAGCCAAGGACAGAACCCAAAGTTCTTC.

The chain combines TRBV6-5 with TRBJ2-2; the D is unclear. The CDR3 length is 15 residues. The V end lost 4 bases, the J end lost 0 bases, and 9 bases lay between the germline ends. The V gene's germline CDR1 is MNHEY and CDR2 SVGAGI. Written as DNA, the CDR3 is TGTGCCAGCAGTTCGACACCCACGAACACCGGGGAGCTGTTTTTT. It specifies CASSSTPTNTGELFF.

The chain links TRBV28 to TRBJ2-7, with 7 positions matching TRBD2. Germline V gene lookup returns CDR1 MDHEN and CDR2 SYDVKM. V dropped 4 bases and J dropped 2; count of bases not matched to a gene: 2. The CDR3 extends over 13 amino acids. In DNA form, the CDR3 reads TGTGCCAGCAGTTGGGAGGGCGCCTACGAGCAGTACTTC. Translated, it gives CASSWEGAYEQYF.

The CDR3 protein is CASSEYGQGTYEQYF. The CDR3, as DNA: TGTGCCAGCAGTGAATATGGTCAGGGTACTTACGAGCAGTACTTC. The chain has TRBV25-1 and TRBJ2-7, with D possibly matching TRBD1 (5 bases). The CDR3 has 15 amino acids. Germline CDR1 MGHDK, CDR2 SYGVNS. Trimming left V 0 bases short and J 4 bases short, with 13 bases between.

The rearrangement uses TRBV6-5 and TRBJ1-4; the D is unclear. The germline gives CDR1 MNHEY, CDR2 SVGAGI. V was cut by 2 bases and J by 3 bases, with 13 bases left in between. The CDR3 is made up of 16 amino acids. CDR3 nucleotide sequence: TGTGCCAGCAGTTACGATTTTAACAGCCCTAATGAAAAACTGTTTTTT. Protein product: CASSYDFNSPNEKLFF.

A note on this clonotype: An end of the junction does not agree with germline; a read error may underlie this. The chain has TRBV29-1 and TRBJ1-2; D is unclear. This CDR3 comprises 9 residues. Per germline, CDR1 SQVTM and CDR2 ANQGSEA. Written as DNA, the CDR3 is TGCAGCGTAGATAATGGCTGCACCTTC. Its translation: CSVDNGCTF.

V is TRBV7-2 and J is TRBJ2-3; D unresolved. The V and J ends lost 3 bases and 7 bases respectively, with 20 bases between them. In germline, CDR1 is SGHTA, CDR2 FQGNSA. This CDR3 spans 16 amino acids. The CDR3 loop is CASSFNSGPQSNTQYF. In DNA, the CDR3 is TGTGCCAGCAGCTTTAACTCAGGACCGCAATCGAATACGCAGTATTTT.